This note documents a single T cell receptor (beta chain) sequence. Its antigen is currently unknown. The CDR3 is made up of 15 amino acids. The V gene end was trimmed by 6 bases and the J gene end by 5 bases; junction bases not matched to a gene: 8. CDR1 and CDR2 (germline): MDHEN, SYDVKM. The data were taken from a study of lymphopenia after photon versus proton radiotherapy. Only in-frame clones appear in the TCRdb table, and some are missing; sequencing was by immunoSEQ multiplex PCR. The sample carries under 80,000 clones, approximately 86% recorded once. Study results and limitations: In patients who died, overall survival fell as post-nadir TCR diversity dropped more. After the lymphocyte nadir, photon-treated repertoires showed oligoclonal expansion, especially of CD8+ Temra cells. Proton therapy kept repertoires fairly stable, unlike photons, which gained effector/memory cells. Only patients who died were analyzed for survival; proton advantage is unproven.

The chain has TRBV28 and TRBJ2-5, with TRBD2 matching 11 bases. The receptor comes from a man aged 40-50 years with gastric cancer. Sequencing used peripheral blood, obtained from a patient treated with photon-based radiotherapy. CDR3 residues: CASRPRVAGGETQYF. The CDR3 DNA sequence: TGTGCCAGCAGGCCCCGGGTAGCGGGGGGGGAGACCCAGTACTTC. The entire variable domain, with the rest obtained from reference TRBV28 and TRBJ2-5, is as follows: DVKVTQSSRYLVKRTGEKVFLECVQDMDHENMFWYRQDPGLGLRLIYFSYDVKMKEKGDIPEGYSVSREKKERFSLILESASTNQTSMYLCASRPRVAGGETQYFGPGTRLLVL.